This TCR beta chain was documented in a study of blood T cell repertoires in COVID-19. The wider study: Material from acute and convalescent COVID-19 was sourced from the United States, Italy and Spain. Nucleic acid was either cDNA or gDNA, and it came from T cells, B-cell-depleted T cells, or PBMCs.

Trimming removed 3 bases from V and 0 bases from J, with 8 bases in between. The CDR3 spans 14 residues. The germline V gene encodes CDR1 SGHAT and CDR2 FQDESV (reference sequence). This clone was detected a few times. Seattle participants joined during active infection and were tracked over time. Measured with immunoSEQ multiplex PCR; TCRdb has only the in-frame clones, and not every one. Of about 200,000 clones detected, under 90% appear once; the ten largest clones hold approximately 8%. The sequenced sample consisted of peripheral blood. The rearrangement uses TRBV11-1 and TRBJ1-1, with a tentative D call TRBD1 (6 bases). The sequence was obtained from an elderly woman with COVID-19, enrolled during active disease. The CDR3 DNA follows: TGTGCCAGCAGCTTCGGACAGTTGAACACTGAAGCTTTCTTT. Amino acids: CASSFGQLNTEAFF.